The clone carrying this TCR beta chain appeared a few times. Its antigen is unknown. This sample is part of a study of T cells in Graves' hyperthyroidism and ophthalmopathy. Study information: Pretreatment peripheral blood was obtained at initial diagnosis.

Amplified regions were TCR beta CDR3 sequences from RNA transcripts. The HTBI primer set was used in a first-round RT-PCR of the TCR CDR3. TCRdb recomputed calls from the multiplex PCR reads with MiXCR, one row per CDR3 protein. This table holds some 550,000 distinct CDR3 sequences, less than 25% found once. Used for diagnoses were clinical symptoms, serum thyroxine and TRAb, thyroid ultrasound and orbital computed tomography. The study's findings and limits: Most thyroid clonotypes that were expanded above 0.001 also turned up in blood.

Sequencing was performed on blood. The TCR sequence derives from a man aged 18 to 30 with Graves' hyperthyroidism.

The CDR3 loop is CSARDGALPFSGNTIYF. The CDR3 bases are TGCAGTGCTAGAGATGGGGCCCTCCCGTTCTCTGGAAACACCATATATTTT. V usage is TRBV20-1 and J usage is TRBJ1-3, with a weak D call TRBD1 (5 bases). CDR1 is DFQATT and CDR2 is SNEGSKA in the germline V gene (reference sequence). V lost 0 bases and J lost 0, with 15 bases in between. The CDR3 sequence is 17 residues long.